These T cell receptor beta chains were read from a single sample in a study of T cell responses to AZD1222 COVID-19 vaccine. Sequencing used immunoSEQ multiplex PCR; TCRdb keeps in-frame clones, though not all of them. The sample contains about 150,000 clones, 90% of which appear only once. Material: peripheral blood, obtained on day 0 of AZD1222 vaccination. These receptors came from an adult in good health. Each CDR3 is given with its conserved first and last residue. Fields, in order: J gene, clone size, D gene, V gene, CDR3 protein, CDR3 DNA. The D gene is left open where the match is weak. Expanded clones are given a class, and other clones once, few, many or no size at all.

>TRBJ2-1|-|TRBD1|TRBV2
CASRDRRNEQFF
TGTGCCAGCAGGGACAGGCGGAATGAGCAGTTCTTC
>TRBJ2-7|-|-|TRBV7-5
CARTLQGPYEQYF
TGTGCCAGAACTCTCCAGGGGCCCTACGAGCAGTACTTC
>TRBJ1-1|-|-|TRBV18
CASSPFADMNTEAFF
TGTGCCAGCTCACCATTCGCGGATATGAACACTGAAGCTTTCTTT
>TRBJ1-1|-|-|TRBV4-3
CASSQRARTNTEAFF
TGCGCCAGCAGCCAGAGGGCCCGAACGAACACTGAAGCTTTCTTT
>TRBJ2-7|-|-|TRBV7-9
CASEGSSYEQYF
TGTGCCAGCGAGGGCAGCTCCTACGAGCAGTACTTC
>TRBJ2-7|-|TRBD2|TRBV15
CATSRDKLAGGQRYF
TGTGCCACCAGCAGAGATAAACTAGCGGGGGGCCAGCGGTACTTC
>TRBJ2-3|-|TRBD2|TRBV5-1
CASTKGLAGGSTDTQYF
TGCGCCAGCACCAAGGGACTAGCGGGGGGAAGCACAGATACGCAGTATTTT
>TRBJ1-2|-|-|TRBV27
CASSLAGGLVGYTF
TGTGCCAGCAGCCTGGCCGGCGGCCTGGTCGGCTACACCTTC
>TRBJ2-1|once|-|TRBV14
CASSPVGRTAYNEQFF
TGTGCCAGCAGCCCAGTAGGAAGGACAGCCTACAATGAGCAGTTCTTC
>TRBJ1-4|-|-|TRBV24-1
CATSDGKNEKLFF
TGTGCCACCAGTGACGGGAAGAATGAAAAACTGTTTTTT
>TRBJ2-1|-|TRBD2|TRBV7-2
CASSSASSGGFYNEQFF
TGTGCCAGCAGCTCCGCCTCTAGCGGGGGGTTCTACAATGAGCAGTTCTTC
>TRBJ1-1|once|-|TRBV3-1/TRBV3-2
CASSQDRSVGNTEAFF
TGTGCCAGCAGCCAAGACAGGAGTGTGGGGAACACTGAAGCTTTCTTT
>TRBJ2-6|-|-|TRBV7-2
CASSFSGANVLTF
TGTGCCAGCAGCTTTTCTGGGGCCAACGTCCTGACTTTC
>TRBJ2-7|-|-|TRBV11-3
CASSFVPTSEQYF
TGTGCCAGCAGCTTTGTCCCGACCAGCGAGCAGTACTTC
>TRBJ1-5|-|-|TRBV6-2/TRBV6-3
CASSKGTFHF
TGTGCCAGCAGTAAAGGGACCTTTCATTTT
>TRBJ2-1|-|TRBD1|TRBV18
CASSPSQGSLSNEQFF
TGTGCCAGCTCACCATCACAGGGGTCGTTGAGCAATGAGCAGTTCTTC
>TRBJ1-5|once|-|TRBV6-2/TRBV6-3
CASSYRTADSSPNQPQHF
TGTGCCAGCAGTTATCGGACGGCTGACTCGTCCCCTAATCAGCCCCAGCATTTT
>TRBJ1-2|-|-|TRBV7-2
CASSRGPEANYGYTF
TGTGCCAGCAGCAGAGGACCCGAGGCAAACTATGGCTACACCTTC
>TRBJ1-2|-|-|TRBV19
CASSIPPPGHLYGYTF
TGTGCCAGTAGTATCCCACCCCCGGGACACCTCTATGGCTACACCTTC
>TRBJ1-1|-|TRBD1|TRBV6-4
CASSVSGTGATEAFF
TGTGCCAGCAGTGTCAGCGGGACAGGGGCCACTGAAGCTTTCTTT
>TRBJ2-2|-|-|TRBV18
CASSPQGSLNTGELFF
TGTGCCAGCTCCCCCCAGGGGTCTCTGAACACCGGGGAGCTGTTTTTT
>TRBJ2-7|-|TRBD1|TRBV30
CAWRGQSYEQYF
TGTGCCTGGAGGGGACAGTCCTACGAGCAGTACTTC